The next 7 T cell receptor beta chains were all read from a single sample in a study of blood T cell repertoires in COVID-19. Method: immunoSEQ multiplex PCR; TCRdb's copy keeps in-frame clones and lacks some. This table holds 100,000 to 120,000 clones, 65% to 80% found once. Sequences were obtained from peripheral blood. The receptors stem from a woman in her 40s with acute or convalescent COVID-19.

This chain uses TRBV6-5 with TRBJ1-4, with D possibly being TRBD1 (6 bases). Germline CDR1 is MNHEY and CDR2 is SVGAGI. Trimming left V 2 bases short and J 0 bases short, with 7 bases between. This CDR3 comprises 15 residues. The CDR3 spells CASSYRTATNEKLFF. CDR3 nucleotide sequence: TGTGCCAGCAGTTACCGGACAGCAACTAATGAAAAACTGTTTTTT.

V gene TRBV30 combines with J gene TRBJ2-7, with D perhaps TRBD1 (6 bases). Trimming took 2 bases from V and 2 from J, leaving 10 bases between them. The CDR3 runs 13 residues. Germline-derived CDR1 and CDR2 are GTSNPN and SVGIG (reference sequence). CDR3 loop: CAWSRGTAYEQYF. DNA of the CDR3: TGTGCCTGGAGTAGGGGGACCGCCTACGAGCAGTACTTC.

V gene TRBV12-3 or TRBV12-4 combines with J gene TRBJ2-5; the match to TRBD1 covers 8 bases. The CDR3 totals 13 residues. The J segment lost 4 bases and the V segment lost 6 bases, leaving 4 bases of the junction unmatched. CDR3 DNA sequence: TGTGCCAGCAGAAACCAGGGGGCAGAGACCCAGTACTTC. Encoded protein: CASRNQGAETQYF.

Remarks on this clone: Other nucleotide sequences in the sample specify the same CDR3. This chain uses TRBV5-1 with TRBJ1-3; D gene ambiguous. The CDR3 is 13 residues long. Germline assignment: CDR1 SGHRS and CDR2 YFSETQ. V gave up 4 bases and J gave up 0 bases, with 5 bases separating them. The CDR3 sequence: CASSPSSGNTIYF. DNA for the CDR3: TGCGCCAGCAGCCCGAGCTCTGGAAACACCATATATTTT.

V is TRBV4-1 and J is TRBJ2-5; 11 nucleotides match TRBD2. Trimming at V came to 4 bases and at J to 2 bases, leaving 6 bases not matched to a gene. Germline V lookup: CDR1 MGHRA, CDR2 YSYEKL. This CDR3 comprises 16 residues. Here the CDR3 reads CASSRELAGAQETQYF. The CDR3 DNA reads TGCGCCAGCAGCCGAGAACTAGCGGGGGCTCAAGAGACCCAGTACTTC.

The CDR3 DNA sequence: TGTGCCAGCAGCTTGGCCAGGGCTAGCGGATACAATGAGCAGTTCTTC. Protein product: CASSLARASGYNEQFF. The rearrangement joins TRBV5-4 to TRBJ2-1, with TRBD2 identical over 7 bases. The junction had 7 bases not matched to a gene; V was cut back by 0 bases and J by 4 bases. The CDR3 is 16 amino acids. Germline V CDR1 and CDR2: SGHNT, YYREEE (reference sequence).

This clone was recorded only once. The rearrangement joins TRBV4-2 to TRBJ1-2; 9 bases agree with TRBD1. The trim removed 0 bases at V and 4 bases at J, leaving 6 bases unmatched. CDR3 length equals 16 residues. The germline CDR1 and CDR2 sequences are LGHNA and YNFKEQ. Written as DNA, the CDR3 is TGTGCCAGCAGCCAAGAGAGGGGGGACAGGGTCTATGGCTACACCTTC. The encoded protein is CASSQERGDRVYGYTF.